This is a list of T cell receptor beta chains from one sample in a study of blood T cell repertoires in COVID-19. TCRdb's table, derived via immunoSEQ multiplex PCR, lists solely in-frame clones and lacks some. Found here are around 230,000 clones, about 85% of them singletons; the top ten hold roughly 2.7%. The sequenced sample was PBMCs or T cells enriched from blood (not recorded which). Every receptor here comes from a woman in her 30s who had recovered from COVID-19. CDR3s include the opening cysteine and the closing phenylalanine or tryptophan. The order of the fields is D gene, V gene, CDR3 length, clone size, J gene, CDR3 DNA, CDR3 protein. The D gene is left open where the match is weak. Clone size is shown for a subset of rows, as once, few, many or a class of expanded clone.

>-|TRBV3-1/TRBV3-2|15|-|TRBJ1-6
TGTGCCAGCAGCCCGGGGGACCGATTTAATTCACCCCTCCACTTT
CASSPGDRFNSPLHF
>TRBD2|TRBV12-5|13|few|TRBJ2-2
TGTGCTAGTGCCTCGACTAGCGCCGGGGAGCTGTTTTTT
CASASTSAGELFF
>-|TRBV7-3|13|few|TRBJ2-1
TGTGCCAGCAGCCCCCGCAGGGGTGGAGAGCAGTTCTTC
CASSPRRGGEQFF
>TRBD2|TRBV19|15|-|TRBJ2-1
TGTGCCAGTAGTTCTACTAGCGGGGCCTACAATGAGCAGTTCTTC
CASSSTSGAYNEQFF
>-|TRBV2|11|-|TRBJ1-1
TGTGCCACTGAACAGGGCTCTGAAGCTTTCTTT
CATEQGSEAFF
>TRBD1|TRBV29-1|12|-|TRBJ1-4
TGCAGCGCATCCGGGACAGCTGAAAAACTGTTTTTT
CSASGTAEKLFF
>-|TRBV4-3|15|-|TRBJ2-1
TGCGCCAGCAGCCAAGATTCCAGCTCCTACAATGAGCAGTTCTTC
CASSQDSSSYNEQFF
>TRBD2|TRBV4-1|17|-|TRBJ2-1
TGCGCCAGCAGCCGGGGCGGGTCGGCGGGGGGGCTTGATGAGCAGTTCTTC
CASSRGGSAGGLDEQFF
>-|TRBV6-5|14|-|TRBJ1-1
TGTGCCAGCAGTTACACCCCCAGGGAGGCTGAAGCTTTCTTT
CASSYTPREAEAFF
>-|TRBV11-2|16|-|TRBJ1-1
TGTGCCAGCAGCCCAAATGCCGGACAGCTGAACACTGAAGCTTTCTTT
CASSPNAGQLNTEAFF
>-|TRBV4-2|14|-|TRBJ1-1
TGTGCCAGCAGCCTGCCGGGACAGAACACTGAAGCTTTCTTT
CASSLPGQNTEAFF
>TRBD2|TRBV6-5|16|-|TRBJ2-3
TGTGCCAGCAGTTACAGGTCTAGCGGGGACACAGATACGCAGTATTTT
CASSYRSSGDTDTQYF
>-|TRBV2|10|-|TRBJ2-7
TGTGCCAGCAGCCCGGGGGAGCAGTACTTC
CASSPGEQYF
>-|TRBV4-3|14|once|TRBJ1-6
TGCGCCAGCAGCCCCCGACAGTATAATTCACCCCTCCACTTT
CASSPRQYNSPLHF
>-|TRBV21-1|13|medium-sized|TRBJ1-2
TGTGCCAGCCTTCGCGGCTCTAACTATGGCTACACCTTC
CASLRGSNYGYTF
>TRBD1|TRBV19|14|-|TRBJ2-7
TGTGCCAGTAGCCCCGGGACAGGTGTTCGGGAGCAGTACTTC
CASSPGTGVREQYF
>-|TRBV5-4|17|-|TRBJ1-3
TGTGCCAGCAGCTCAACAAGGGGCAGTTTCTCTGGAAACACCATATATTTT
CASSSTRGSFSGNTIYF
>-|TRBV9|14|-|TRBJ1-5
TGTGCCAGCAGCAAACAGGGTACCAATCAGCCCCAGCATTTT
CASSKQGTNQPQHF
>TRBD1|TRBV28|14|once|TRBJ1-2
TGTGCCAGCACCCCCGGGCAGGGGGCTTATGGCTACACCTTC
CASTPGQGAYGYTF
>-|TRBV19|14|-|TRBJ2-7
TGTGCCAGTAGCCAGGGTGATATGGCCTACGAGCAGTACTTC
CASSQGDMAYEQYF
>-|TRBV9|16|-|TRBJ1-3
TGTGCCAGCAGCGTAGGAACGGTGACAGCTGGAAACACCATATATTTT
CASSVGTVTAGNTIYF
>TRBD2|TRBV11-1|16|-|TRBJ2-3
TGTGCCAGCAGCACCTCTAGCGGGGGCCCCACAGATACGCAGTATTTT
CASSTSSGGPTDTQYF
>-|TRBV28|12|-|TRBJ1-2
TGTGCCAGCACCGGAGGGAACTATGGCTACACCTTC
CASTGGNYGYTF
>TRBD1|TRBV5-1|15|-|TRBJ1-2
TGCGCCAGCAGCTTGGCGCTCGGGACAGGTTATGGCTACACCTTC
CASSLALGTGYGYTF
>-|TRBV4-3|17|-|TRBJ2-3
TGCGCCAGCAGCCAAGATATAGGGGTCCCCTTCACAGATACGCAGTATTTT
CASSQDIGVPFTDTQYF
>-|TRBV4-3|16|-|TRBJ1-3
TGCGCCAGCAGCCAAGATTGGGGGGGCCATGGAAACACCATATATTTT
CASSQDWGGHGNTIYF
>TRBD1|TRBV24-1|14|-|TRBJ1-5
TGTGCCGCTCCGGGACAGGTGTCCAATCAGCCCCAGCATTTT
CAAPGQVSNQPQHF
>-|TRBV4-1|16|-|TRBJ2-7
TGCGCCAGCAGCCAAGGTCATGGGGACTTCTCCTACGAGCAGTACTTC
CASSQGHGDFSYEQYF
>-|TRBV7-9|12|-|TRBJ2-7
TGTGCCAGCAGCTTGGGCAGCTACGAGCAGTACTTC
CASSLGSYEQYF
>TRBD2|TRBV11-3|14|once|TRBJ2-3
TGTGCCAGCAGCGACGGGGGGAGGTCAGATACGCAGTATTTT
CASSDGGRSDTQYF
>TRBD1|TRBV27|13|-|TRBJ1-2
TGTGCCAGCAGTCCAGGGGGATCCACTGGCTACACCTTC
CASSPGGSTGYTF
>TRBD2|TRBV7-2|15|-|TRBJ2-1
TGTGCCAGCCTGTCCGGACTAGTAGCCTACAATGAGCAGTTCTTC
CASLSGLVAYNEQFF
>-|TRBV2|14|few|TRBJ1-5
TGTGCCAGCAGTAAGGGTAACAGGGACCAGCCCCAGCATTTT
CASSKGNRDQPQHF
>-|TRBV2|13|-|TRBJ2-2
TGTGCCAGCAGCCGAGGGAGGTCCGGGGAGCTGTTTTTT
CASSRGRSGELFF
>TRBD2|TRBV3-1/TRBV3-2|17|-|TRBJ2-3
TGTGCCAGCAGCCAAGTATCGCTAGCGGGGGGGGGAGATACGCAGTATTTT
CASSQVSLAGGGDTQYF
>-|TRBV19|14|once|TRBJ2-7
TGTGCCAGTAGCCGGGGGGCCAACTCCTACGAGCAGTACTTC
CASSRGANSYEQYF
>-|TRBV27|15|-|TRBJ2-2
TGTGCCAGCAGTCCCCAGGGCATTGCGGCCGGGGAGCTGTTTTTT
CASSPQGIAAGELFF
>-|TRBV6-5|13|-|TRBJ2-7
TGTGCCAGCAGCTCCGGACAGCACTACGAGCAGTACTTC
CASSSGQHYEQYF
>-|TRBV7-8|16|-|TRBJ1-1
TGTGCCAGCAGCGTCCGAAGTGGGACTATCTCCACTGAAGCTTTCTTT
CASSVRSGTISTEAFF
>-|TRBV6-4|13|-|TRBJ1-1
TGTGCCAGCAGTGAAAACGAGGGCACTGAAGCTTTCTTT
CASSENEGTEAFF
>-|TRBV28|15|-|TRBJ1-6
TGTGCCAGCAAAAGGAGGGGGGGCACTAATTCACCCCTCCACTTT
CASKRRGGTNSPLHF
>-|TRBV5-5|14|-|TRBJ1-1
TGTGCCAGCAGCTCGTGGACAGTGAACACTGAAGCTTTCTTT
CASSSWTVNTEAFF
>TRBD1|TRBV5-1|16|-|TRBJ1-1
TGCGCCAGCAGCCCCACCTGGGACAGGGGGAACACTGAAGCTTTCTTT
CASSPTWDRGNTEAFF
>-|TRBV5-1|12|-|TRBJ2-7
TGCGCCAGCAGCTCACAGGGTTACGAGCAGTACTTC
CASSSQGYEQYF
>-|TRBV7-6|15|-|TRBJ1-2
TGTGCCAGCAGCTTAGAACCCTACTCATCGGGGGGCTACACCTTC
CASSLEPYSSGGYTF
>-|TRBV7-3|15|-|TRBJ1-1
TGTGCCAGCAGCTTACAAGACAGCCCGAACACTGAAGCTTTCTTT
CASSLQDSPNTEAFF
>-|TRBV3-1/TRBV3-2|15|-|TRBJ1-6
TGTGCCAGCAGCCAAGATTCGGTGGATAATTCACCCCTCCACTTT
CASSQDSVDNSPLHF
>-|TRBV19|16|-|TRBJ1-2
TGTGCCAGTACCAAAGGCCGGGACACGAACCTCTATGGCTACACCTTC
CASTKGRDTNLYGYTF
>-|TRBV10-1|16|-|TRBJ1-3
TGCGCCAGCAGTGAGTCGAGGGGGGGCGCTGGAAACACCATATATTTT
CASSESRGGAGNTIYF
>-|TRBV19|13|once|TRBJ1-2
TGTGCCAGTAGACCGGACAGCCTCTATGGCTACACCTTC
CASRPDSLYGYTF
>-|TRBV6-1|16|-|TRBJ2-2
TGTGCCAGCAGTGAAACCCCTAGCGTGAACACCGGGGAGCTGTTTTTT
CASSETPSVNTGELFF
>-|TRBV2|18|-|TRBJ1-5
TGTGCCAGCAGTGAATTCGGCAGGGGCTTTGGGAGCAATCAGCCCCAGCATTTT
CASSEFGRGFGSNQPQHF
>TRBD1|TRBV27|13|few|TRBJ2-7
TGTGCCAGCAGTTCTCGGGACAGCTACGAGCAGTACTTC
CASSSRDSYEQYF
>-|TRBV4-3|14|-|TRBJ1-1
TGCGCCAGCAGCCAAGGGCAGGGCGGGGCTGAAGCTTTCTTT
CASSQGQGGAEAFF